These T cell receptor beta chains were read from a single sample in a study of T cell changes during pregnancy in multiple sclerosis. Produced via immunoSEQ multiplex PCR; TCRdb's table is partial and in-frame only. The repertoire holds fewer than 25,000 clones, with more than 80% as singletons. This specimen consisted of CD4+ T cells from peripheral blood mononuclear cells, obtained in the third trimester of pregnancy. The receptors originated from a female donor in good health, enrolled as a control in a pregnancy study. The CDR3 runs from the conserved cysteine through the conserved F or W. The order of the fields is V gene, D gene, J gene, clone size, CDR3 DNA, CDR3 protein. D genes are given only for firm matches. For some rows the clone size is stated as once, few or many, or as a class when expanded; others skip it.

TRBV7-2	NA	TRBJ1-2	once	TGTGCCAGCAGCTTAGGCGGGGTCCAGGGTAACTATGGCTACACCTTC	CASSLGGVQGNYGYTF
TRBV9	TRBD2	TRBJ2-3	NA	TGTGCCAGCAGCGTATCCCCCACTAGCGGGCTAACAGATACGCAGTATTTT	CASSVSPTSGLTDTQYF
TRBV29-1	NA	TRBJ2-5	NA	TGCAGCGTTGAAACTCAAGAGACCCAGTACTTC	CSVETQETQYF
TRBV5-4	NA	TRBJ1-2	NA	TGTGCCAGCAGCGAAGCACAGGGTACCTATGGCTACACCTTC	CASSEAQGTYGYTF
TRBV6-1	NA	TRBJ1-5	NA	TGTGCCAGCAGTGGGGAGGGGGGACGAGGGGGCAATCAGCCCCAGCATTTT	CASSGEGGRGGNQPQHF
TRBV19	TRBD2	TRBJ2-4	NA	TGTGCCAGTAGTATACGGAGACTAGCGGGAGAAAACATTCAGTACTTC	CASSIRRLAGENIQYF
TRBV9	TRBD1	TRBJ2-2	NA	TGTGCCAGCAGCCGACAGGGTAGATCGTACACCGGGGAGCTGTTTTTT	CASSRQGRSYTGELFF
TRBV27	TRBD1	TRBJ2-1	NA	TGTGCCAGCAGTTTTTTTCCCCCTGACAGGGGCTACAATGAGCAGTTCTTC	CASSFFPPDRGYNEQFF
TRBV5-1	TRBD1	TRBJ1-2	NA	TGCGCCAGCAGCTTGGCCTTAGGGGACAGCAACTATGGCTACACCTTC	CASSLALGDSNYGYTF
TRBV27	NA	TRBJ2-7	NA	TGTGCCAGCAGTTTAGGCGGCGGCTACGAGCAGTACTTC	CASSLGGGYEQYF
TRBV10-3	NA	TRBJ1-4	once	TGTGCCATCAGTGGAGGAGGGGTAAATGAAAAACTGTTTTTT	CAISGGGVNEKLFF
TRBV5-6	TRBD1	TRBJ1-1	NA	TGTGCCAGCAGCTTGGCCCCGGCAGGGGGGACTGAAGCTTTCTTT	CASSLAPAGGTEAFF
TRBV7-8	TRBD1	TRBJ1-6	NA	TGTGCCAGCAGCCGTCCCGGGACAGGGGGTTCACCCCTCCACTTT	CASSRPGTGGSPLHF
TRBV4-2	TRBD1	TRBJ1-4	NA	TGTGCCAGCACCCAAAAAACAGGGGAAACTAATGAAAAACTGTTTTTT	CASTQKTGETNEKLFF
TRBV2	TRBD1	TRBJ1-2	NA	TGTGCCAGCAGTGAAGTAGGGGGCGGGCACTATGGCTACACCTTC	CASSEVGGGHYGYTF
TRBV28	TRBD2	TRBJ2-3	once	TGTGCCAGCAGTTTACTTGGACTAGCGAACACAGATACGCAGTATTTT	CASSLLGLANTDTQYF
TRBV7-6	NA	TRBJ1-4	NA	TGTGCCAGCAGCCGGGGGACTATAAATGAAAAACTGTTTTTT	CASSRGTINEKLFF
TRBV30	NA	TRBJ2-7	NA	TGTGCCTGGAGCCAGAGACTAGGGACCTACGAGCAGTACTTC	CAWSQRLGTYEQYF
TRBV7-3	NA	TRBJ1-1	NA	TGTGCCAGCAGCTCCTACGGGATATTGAACACTGAAGCTTTCTTT	CASSSYGILNTEAFF
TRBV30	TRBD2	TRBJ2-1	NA	TGTGCCTGGAGTTCGGGAGGGGGGGAGCAGTTCTTC	CAWSSGGGEQFF
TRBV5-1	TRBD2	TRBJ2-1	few	TGCGCCAGCAGCCCGACACTAGCGGGCGATTTCTCTGAGCAGTTCTTC	CASSPTLAGDFSEQFF
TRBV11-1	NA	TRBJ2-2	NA	TGTGCCAGCAGCCTCCCTGGGCCTGGGGAGCTGTTTTTT	CASSLPGPGELFF
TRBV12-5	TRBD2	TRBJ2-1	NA	TGTGCTAGTGGTGGCGGGACTAGCGGGGGTACTGAGCAGTTCTTC	CASGGGTSGGTEQFF
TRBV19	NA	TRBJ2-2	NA	TGTGCCAGTAGTGGGAGATGGGACACCGGGGAGCTGTTTTTT	CASSGRWDTGELFF
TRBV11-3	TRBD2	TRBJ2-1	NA	TGTGCCAGCAGCTTAGAGGCGGGGGATAAGCAGTTCTTC	CASSLEAGDKQFF
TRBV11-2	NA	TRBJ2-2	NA	TGTGCCAGCAGCTTAGGGCATGCGGGCCTGGGCACCGGGGAGCTGTTTTTT	CASSLGHAGLGTGELFF
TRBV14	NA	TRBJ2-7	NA	TGTGCCAGCAGCCGCCTGAAGGGAGCCTACGTCGAGCAGTACTTC	CASSRLKGAYVEQYF
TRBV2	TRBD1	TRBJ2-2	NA	TGTGCCAGCAGCCGGGACAGGGGAACCGGGGAGCTGTTTTTT	CASSRDRGTGELFF
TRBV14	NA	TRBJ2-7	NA	TGTGCCAGCAGCCAAGTGTTGGCAGGGGAAACCCACGAGCAGTACTTC	CASSQVLAGETHEQYF
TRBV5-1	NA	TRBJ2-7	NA	TGCGCCAGCAGTAAGGAGTGGGAGTCTTCCGAGCAGTACTTC	CASSKEWESSEQYF
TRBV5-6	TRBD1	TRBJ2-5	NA	TGTGCCAGCAGATCGACAGGGTATTGGGAGACCCAGTACTTC	CASRSTGYWETQYF
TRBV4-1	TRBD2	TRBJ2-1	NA	TGCGCCAGCAGCCAGCCTAGACTAGCGGGGGGCAAATCCTACAATGAGCAGTTCTTC	CASSQPRLAGGKSYNEQFF
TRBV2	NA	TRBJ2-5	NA	TGTGCCAGCAGTGAAGGACAGTACGGGACCCAGTACTTC	CASSEGQYGTQYF
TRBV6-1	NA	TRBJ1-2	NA	TGTGCCAGCAGTGAAGCCTCACAGGGACACTATGGCTACACCTTC	CASSEASQGHYGYTF
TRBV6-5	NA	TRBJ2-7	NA	TGTGCCAGCAGTTATCGTTACGAGCAGTACTTC	CASSYRYEQYF
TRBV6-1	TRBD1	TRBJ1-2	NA	TGTGCCAGCAGTGCAGGACAGGGCAACTATGGCTACACCTTC	CASSAGQGNYGYTF
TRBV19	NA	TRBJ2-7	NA	TGTGCCAGTAGTAACCCCCCTTCCCAGAGGCCTCTCGAGCAGTACTTC	CASSNPPSQRPLEQYF
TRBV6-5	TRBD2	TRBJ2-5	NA	TGTGCCAGCAGTACTATTACTAGCGGGAGGGAGACCCAGTACTTC	CASSTITSGRETQYF
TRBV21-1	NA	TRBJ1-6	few	TGTGCCAGCAGCAAAGTATCCAGGGGGTCCTATAATTCACCCCTCCACTTT	CASSKVSRGSYNSPLHF
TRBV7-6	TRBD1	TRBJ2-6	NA	TGTGCCAGCGCGACAGGGGACCCCTCTGGGGCCAACGTCCTGACTTTC	CASATGDPSGANVLTF
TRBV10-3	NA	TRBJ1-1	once	TGTGCCATCAGTGGGTCGGCAGGGCGTGACACTGAAGCTTTCTTT	CAISGSAGRDTEAFF
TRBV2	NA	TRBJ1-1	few	TGTGCCAGCAGTGAAACAGGGACTGAAGCTTTCTTT	CASSETGTEAFF